Included here is one T cell receptor beta chain sequence, with context. These data belong to a study of blood T cell repertoires in COVID-19. Study details: The samples span acute and convalescent COVID-19 from the United States, Italy and Spain.

V shed 2 bases, J shed 9 bases, and the junction held 5 bases outside the gene matches. The CDR3 is 15 residues long. CDR1 and CDR2 (germline): SGHDT, YYEEEE. Authors' data handling: Amplification with reference gene primers provided the estimates of nucleated cell counts. Here immunoSEQ multiplex PCR was the method, and the copy in TCRdb shows in-frame clones only, minus some. V, J and clone size reflect that table, while D and trimming were determined from the DNA. The sample carries almost 95,000 clones, 80% to 85% recorded once. The V gene is TRBV5-6, the J gene TRBJ2-1; 13 bases agree with TRBD2. The material sequenced was peripheral blood. The sequence derives from a man between 60 and 75 years old with acute or convalescent COVID-19. CDR3 bases: TGTGCCAGCAGCTTAACTAGCGGGGGGGCCCTTGAGCAGTTCTTC. Its protein is CASSLTSGGALEQFF. The complete variable domain, with remaining parts taken from reference TRBV5-6 and TRBJ2-1, reads DAGVTQSPTHLIKTRGQQVTLRCSPKSGHDTVSWYQQALGQGPQFIFQYYEEEERQRGNFPDRFSGHQFPNYSSELNVNALLLGDSALYLCASSLTSGGALEQFFGPGTRLTVL.